These T cell receptor beta chains were read from a single sample in a study of shared clonotypes between healthy human individuals. TCRdb keeps only in-frame clones here, not all; method: immunoSEQ multiplex PCR. The sample has over 750,000 clones, approximately 97% seen once. Sequenced sample: naive CD8+ T cells sorted from blood. Every receptor here comes from a man in his thirties or forties in good health. Both conserved end residues are part of each CDR3. Each record gives: J gene, V gene, clone size, CDR3 protein. Some rows have no size entry. The others give once, few or many, or a class for an expanded clone.

j_gene: TRBJ2-7
v_gene: TRBV5-1
abundance: .
CDR3aa: CASSLAGTDSYEQYF

j_gene: TRBJ1-2
v_gene: TRBV4-2
abundance: .
CDR3aa: CASSPTGARYTF

j_gene: TRBJ2-2
v_gene: TRBV19
abundance: .
CDR3aa: CASSIDAWAGNTGELFF

j_gene: TRBJ1-4
v_gene: TRBV7-9
abundance: .
CDR3aa: CASSTRQGREKLFF

j_gene: TRBJ2-5
v_gene: TRBV5-4
abundance: .
CDR3aa: CASRAGEGETQYF

j_gene: TRBJ2-2
v_gene: TRBV29-1
abundance: .
CDR3aa: CSVELLGRAFANTGELFF

j_gene: TRBJ2-7
v_gene: TRBV27
abundance: .
CDR3aa: CASKSEGSYEQYF

j_gene: TRBJ2-7
v_gene: TRBV4-1
abundance: .
CDR3aa: CASSQEVQLNYEQYF

j_gene: TRBJ2-7
v_gene: TRBV9
abundance: .
CDR3aa: CASSVADSSHEQYF

j_gene: TRBJ1-1
v_gene: TRBV7-9
abundance: .
CDR3aa: CASSGNRGNTEAFF

j_gene: TRBJ1-4
v_gene: TRBV4-1
abundance: .
CDR3aa: CASSHGTRSTNEKLFF

j_gene: TRBJ2-7
v_gene: TRBV27
abundance: .
CDR3aa: CASSLQDRYEQYF

j_gene: TRBJ2-7
v_gene: TRBV7-9
abundance: .
CDR3aa: CASSSFPGYEQYF

j_gene: TRBJ1-4
v_gene: TRBV7-2
abundance: once
CDR3aa: CASSLRTGINEKLFF

j_gene: TRBJ1-1
v_gene: TRBV14
abundance: .
CDR3aa: CASGQALSTEAFF

j_gene: TRBJ2-2
v_gene: TRBV7-9
abundance: .
CDR3aa: CASRPPGYGELFF

j_gene: TRBJ2-1
v_gene: TRBV7-9
abundance: .
CDR3aa: CASSWSNEQFF

j_gene: TRBJ1-1
v_gene: TRBV7-9
abundance: .
CDR3aa: CASRQTGNTEAFF

j_gene: TRBJ2-5
v_gene: TRBV7-2
abundance: .
CDR3aa: CASSLFVGGYQETQYF

j_gene: TRBJ2-3
v_gene: TRBV9
abundance: .
CDR3aa: CASSVGVGALSDTQYF

j_gene: TRBJ1-1
v_gene: TRBV4-2
abundance: .
CDR3aa: CASSRTRTANTEAFF

j_gene: TRBJ2-1
v_gene: TRBV9
abundance: .
CDR3aa: CASSAGQGSYNEQFF

j_gene: TRBJ2-7
v_gene: TRBV11-2
abundance: .
CDR3aa: CASSLDRLGEQYF

j_gene: TRBJ2-1
v_gene: TRBV7-9
abundance: .
CDR3aa: CASSPGTSRTYNEQFF

j_gene: TRBJ2-7
v_gene: TRBV6-5
abundance: .
CDR3aa: CASSYGITYEQYF

j_gene: TRBJ2-1
v_gene: TRBV27
abundance: .
CDR3aa: CASSLGVQGEQFF